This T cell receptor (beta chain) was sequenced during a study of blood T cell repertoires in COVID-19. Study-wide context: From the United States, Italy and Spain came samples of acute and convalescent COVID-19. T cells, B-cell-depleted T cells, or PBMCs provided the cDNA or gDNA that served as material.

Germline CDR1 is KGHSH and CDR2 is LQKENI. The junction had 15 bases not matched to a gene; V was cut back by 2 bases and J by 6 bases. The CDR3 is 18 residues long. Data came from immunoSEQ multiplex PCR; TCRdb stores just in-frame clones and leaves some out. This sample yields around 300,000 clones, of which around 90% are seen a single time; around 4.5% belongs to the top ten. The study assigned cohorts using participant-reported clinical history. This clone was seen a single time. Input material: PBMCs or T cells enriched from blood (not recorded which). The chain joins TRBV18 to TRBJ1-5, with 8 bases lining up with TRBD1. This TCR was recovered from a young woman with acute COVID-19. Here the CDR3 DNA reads TGTGCCAGCTCACCAACAACTTTTGACAGGGGAGAGGGTCAGCCCCAGCATTTT. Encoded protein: CASSPTTFDRGEGQPQHF.